This T cell receptor beta chain was obtained from a study of T-cell memory formation after mild COVID-19. The study, taken as a whole, reports: Memory from before infection featured some responding clones, which suggests cross-reactive memory joined. Mainly CM and EM harbored the contracting CD4+ clones; mainly EMRA harbored the CD8+ ones.

This clonotype was observed a few times. The antigen remains undetermined. This CDR3 comprises 12 residues. Trimming removed 6 bases at V and 3 bases at J, with 9 bases between. Germline loops: CDR1 SQVTM, CDR2 ANQGSEA. MiXCR was run by TCRdb on the 5' RACE reads, yielding one entry per CDR3 protein. This table holds about 260,000 distinct CDR3 sequences, 15% to 20% found once. The sequenced sample was PBMCs or a T cell subset sorted from them (not recorded which). The receptor's source is a man between 18 and 35 years old who had mild COVID-19 (a few samples of this study predate the infection). Cell type and time point are not known. The genes are TRBV29-1 and TRBJ1-5, with D unclear. The CDR3 DNA sequence: TGCAGCGTCAAAGATTTCAATCAGCCCCAGCATTTT. Protein: CSVKDFNQPQHF.